The following is a T cell receptor (beta chain) sequence with its context. This CDR3 is also generated by other DNA sequences in the sample. This sample stems from a study of shared clonotypes between healthy human individuals. Profiled with immunoSEQ multiplex PCR; TCRdb holds only in-frame clones, not every one. The sample holds over a million clones, approximately 78% seen once. V lost 1 base to trimming and J lost 1 base, with 5 bases between them. Germline V lookup: CDR1 SGHNT, CDR2 YENEEA. The CDR3 has 13 amino acids. The source is a man aged 18 to 30 in good health. Some clones in this sample may be carry-over from other donors' samples. The specimen was memory CD4+ T cells from PBMCs. Subset in this sample: CD45RA-negative fraction. This rearrangement joins TRBV11-3 to TRBJ2-7, with no clear D. The CDR3 DNA reads TGTGCCAGCAGCTTAGGGCCGTCCTACGAGCAGTACTTC. Residues: CASSLGPSYEQYF.